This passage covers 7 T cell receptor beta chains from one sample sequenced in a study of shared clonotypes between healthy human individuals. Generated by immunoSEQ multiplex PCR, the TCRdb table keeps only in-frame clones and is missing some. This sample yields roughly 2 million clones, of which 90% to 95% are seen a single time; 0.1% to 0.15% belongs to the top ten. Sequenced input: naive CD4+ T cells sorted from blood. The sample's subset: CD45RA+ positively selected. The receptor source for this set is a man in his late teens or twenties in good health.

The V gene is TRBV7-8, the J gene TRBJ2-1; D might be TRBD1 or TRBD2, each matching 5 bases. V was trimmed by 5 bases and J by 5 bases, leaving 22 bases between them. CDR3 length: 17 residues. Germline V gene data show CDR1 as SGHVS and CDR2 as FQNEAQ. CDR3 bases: TGTGCCAGCAGCCCCCGGTCGGCTTTAGTGGGGGACAATGAGCAGTTCTTC. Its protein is CASSPRSALVGDNEQFF.

The CDR3 nucleotides are TGTGCCAGCAGTGAAGTGGGAGGGGGAGGGCCGAACACCGGGGAGCTGTTTTTT. Translating it yields CASSEVGGGGPNTGELFF. The gene calls are TRBV6-1 and TRBJ2-2; D is perhaps TRBD2 (7 bases). Germline CDR1 and CDR2: MNHNS and SASEGT. V lost 1 base, J lost 0 bases, and 15 bases lay in between. The CDR3 is 18 residues long.

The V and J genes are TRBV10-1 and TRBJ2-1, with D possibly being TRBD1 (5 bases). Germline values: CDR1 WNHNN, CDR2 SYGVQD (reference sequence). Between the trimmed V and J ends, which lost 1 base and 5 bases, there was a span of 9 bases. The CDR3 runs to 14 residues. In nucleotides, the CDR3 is TGCGCCAGCAGTGAGTTAGCAGGGAACAATGAGCAGTTCTTC. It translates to CASSELAGNNEQFF.

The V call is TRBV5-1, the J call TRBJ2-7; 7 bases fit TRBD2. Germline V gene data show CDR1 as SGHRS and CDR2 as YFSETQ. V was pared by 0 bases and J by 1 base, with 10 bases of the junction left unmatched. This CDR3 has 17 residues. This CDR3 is CASSLVGLAERSYEQYF. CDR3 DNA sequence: TGCGCCAGCAGCTTGGTAGGGCTAGCGGAGCGGTCCTACGAGCAGTACTTC.

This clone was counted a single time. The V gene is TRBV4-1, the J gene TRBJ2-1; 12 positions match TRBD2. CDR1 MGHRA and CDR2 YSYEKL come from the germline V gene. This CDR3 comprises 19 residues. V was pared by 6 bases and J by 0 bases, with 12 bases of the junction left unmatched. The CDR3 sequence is CASSHRGLAGQGSYNEQFF. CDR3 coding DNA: TGCGCCAGCAGTCACAGGGGACTAGCGGGCCAGGGCTCCTACAATGAGCAGTTCTTC.

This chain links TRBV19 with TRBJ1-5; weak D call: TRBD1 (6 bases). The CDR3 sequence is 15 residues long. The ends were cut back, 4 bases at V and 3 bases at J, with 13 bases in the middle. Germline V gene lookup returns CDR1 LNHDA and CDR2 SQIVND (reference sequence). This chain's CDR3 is CASSRKQGDNQPQHF. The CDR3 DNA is TGTGCCAGTAGTAGGAAACAGGGAGACAATCAGCCCCAGCATTTT. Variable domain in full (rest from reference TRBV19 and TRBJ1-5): DGGITQSPKYLFRKEGQNVTLSCEQNLNHDAMYWYRQDPGQGLRLIYYSQIVNDFQKGDIAEGYSVSREKKESFPLTVTSAQKNPTAFYLCASSRKQGDNQPQHFGDGTRLSIL.

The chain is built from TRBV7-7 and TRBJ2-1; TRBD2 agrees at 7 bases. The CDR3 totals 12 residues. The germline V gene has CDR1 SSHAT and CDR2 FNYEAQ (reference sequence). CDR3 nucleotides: TGTGCTAGTTCGGGGAGCGGGGATGAGCAGTTCTTC. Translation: CASSGSGDEQFF.